The 8 T cell receptor beta chains in this list originate from one sample, sequenced in a study of lung T cells in sarcoidosis with Löfgren's syndrome. TCRdb analysed the reads with MiXCR anew, one entry per CDR3 protein. The top ten clones hold over 4% of a sample with approximately 20,000 distinct CDR3 sequences, about 22% of them seen once. The sample taken for sequencing was CD4+ T cells from PBMCs. The receptors stem from a human donor with sarcoidosis (Löfgren's syndrome or another form), or a control subject (not recorded which).

The table lists this clonotype with many counts. The V call is TRBV20-1, the J call TRBJ1-4, with a weak D call TRBD1 (5 bases). CDR3 size: 14 residues. Looked up from germline, CDR1 is DFQATT and CDR2 is SNEGSKA (reference sequence). The germline V and J ends were trimmed by 6 bases and 7 bases, with 18 bases remaining between them. The CDR3 here is CSAGTGPVTEKLFF. CDR3 coding DNA: TGCAGTGCGGGGACTGGCCCAGTAACTGAAAAACTGTTTTTT.

By share, this clonotype ranks as medium-sized. The chain links TRBV6-1 to TRBJ2-1; D is unclear. V dropped 8 bases and J dropped 5 bases, with 22 bases sitting between them. The CDR3 spans 16 residues. CDR1 is MNHNS and CDR2 is SASEGT in the germline V gene. In DNA, the CDR3 is TGTGCCAGCCACAGAGACATCACAAGGCTTAACAATGAGCAGTTCTTC. Translated, it gives CASHRDITRLNNEQFF.

This clonotype showed up many times. The rearrangement joins TRBV29-1 to TRBJ2-7, with TRBD1 identical over 12 bases. The CDR3 runs 13 residues. Trimming cost V 7 bases and J 2 bases; bases outside gene matches: 3. From germline, CDR1 is SQVTM and CDR2 ANQGSEA. The CDR3 DNA reads as TGCAGCGCCGGGGACAGGGGGCCCTACGAGCAGTACTTC. This gives the protein CSAGDRGPYEQYF.

The J gene is TRBJ1-3, the V gene TRBV12-5; D call uncertain. The V end lost 4 bases, the J end lost 3 bases, and 4 bases lay between the germline ends. The germline V gene has CDR1 LGHNT and CDR2 FRNRAP. The CDR3 totals 12 residues. The CDR3, as DNA: TGTGCTAGTGGTTCAGGTGGAAACACCATATATTTT. This translates into CASGSGGNTIYF. The complete variable domain, with remaining parts taken from reference TRBV12-5 and TRBJ1-3, reads DARVTQTPRHKVTEMGQEVTMRCQPILGHNTVFWYRQTMMQGLELLAYFRNRAPLDDSGMPKDRFSAEMPDATLATLKIQPSEPRDSAVYFCASGSGGNTIYFGEGSWLTVV.

This clonotype occurred many times. This sequence joins TRBV7-2 and TRBJ2-7; unclear D gene. Trimming took off 5 bases at V and 4 bases at J, with 15 bases between the two ends. Germline V gene lookup returns CDR1 SGHTA and CDR2 FQGNSA. The CDR3 is 14 amino acids. CDR3 nucleotides: TGTGCCAGCAGCCTAGACCCCCTCCGGTACGAGCAGTACTTC. The encoded protein is CASSLDPLRYEQYF.

This clonotype is categorized as medium-sized (0.01 to 0.1%). This chain links TRBV28 with TRBJ2-3, with 12 positions matching TRBD2. V was clipped by 5 bases and J by 12 bases; unmatched bases: 18. CDR3 length: 17 residues. The germline V gene encodes CDR1 MDHEN and CDR2 SYDVKM. CDR3 bases: TGTGCCAGCAGTCCCCAGGGGCTAGCGGGGGGGCAAAGAAGTCAGTATTTT. It specifies CASSPQGLAGGQRSQYF.

With respect to this clonotype: A much larger clone lies one base from this, so it may be a read error. CDR3 nucleotide sequence: TGTGCCATCAGTGAATTTGAATACATGAACACTGAAGCTTCCTTT. Translated, it gives CAISEFEYMNTEASF. V is TRBV10-3 and J is TRBJ1-1; no clear D gene. Looked up from germline, CDR1 is ENHRY and CDR2 is SYGVKD. CDR3 size: 15 residues.

The rearrangement uses TRBV7-9 and TRBJ1-6; 7 bases map to TRBD1. CDR3 length: 16 amino acids. The J segment lost 6 bases and the V segment lost 5 bases, leaving 10 bases of the junction unmatched. CDR1 is SEHNR and CDR2 is FQNEAQ in the germline V gene (reference sequence). The CDR3 reads CASSSNGTVGNSPLHF. The CDR3 DNA is TGTGCCAGCAGCAGCAATGGGACAGTTGGTAATTCACCCCTCCACTTT.